The rows below give T cell receptor beta chains drawn from one sample of a study of cytomegalovirus exposure and HLA in healthy donors. The data were produced by immunoSEQ multiplex PCR, yet TCRdb's version contains in-frame clones alone and is incomplete. Of around 200,000 clones listed, over 70% are singletons. Sequenced: PBMCs. The receptors come from a man aged 50 to 60 in good health and CMV-seronegative. CDR3s include the opening cysteine and the closing phenylalanine or tryptophan. Fields, in order: J gene, V gene, clone size, D gene, CDR3 DNA, CDR3 protein. A D gene is named only where the DNA matches it firmly. Only some rows state a clone size, as once, few, many or a class for expanded clones.

>TRBJ2-7|TRBV6-1|NA|NA
TGTGCCAGCAGTGACCGGGACATAGCCTACGAGCAGTACTTC
CASSDRDIAYEQYF
>TRBJ2-2|TRBV11-2|NA|TRBD2
TGTGCCAGCAGCGACACGGGGGGGAGGGCCGGGGAGCTGTTTTTT
CASSDTGGRAGELFF
>TRBJ2-6|TRBV19|NA|TRBD1
TGTGCCAGTAGTATGGGACAGCTTAAATCTGGGGCCAACGTCCTGACTTTC
CASSMGQLKSGANVLTF
>TRBJ2-3|TRBV7-2|NA|NA
TGTGCCAGCAGCTTACGGGATTTAGGCACAGATACGCAGTATTTT
CASSLRDLGTDTQYF
>TRBJ2-2|TRBV5-1|NA|TRBD2
TGCGCCAGCAGCTTATTAGCGGGGGGCACCGGGGAGCTGTTTTTT
CASSLLAGGTGELFF
>TRBJ2-5|TRBV18|once|NA
TGTGCCAGCTCACCCGGACTCGGTCAAGAGACCCAGTACTTC
CASSPGLGQETQYF
>TRBJ1-3|TRBV7-2|once|TRBD1
TGTGCCAGCAGCCCGACAGGGTTTAACACCATATATTTT
CASSPTGFNTIYF
>TRBJ2-3|TRBV18|once|TRBD2
TGTGCCAGCTCACCACCACTAGCGGGGGGCACAGATACGCAGTATTTT
CASSPPLAGGTDTQYF
>TRBJ1-1|TRBV6-1|NA|NA
TGTGCCAGCATAGGGTTTAGGACAGTGAACACTGAAGCTTTCTTT
CASIGFRTVNTEAFF
>TRBJ2-5|TRBV7-9|NA|NA
TGTGCCAGCAGCTTAGTGGGGGGTCAAGAGACCCAGTACTTC
CASSLVGGQETQYF
>TRBJ2-7|TRBV23-1|NA|NA
TGCGCCAGCAGTCTAGCGGACTACGAGCAGTACTTC
CASSLADYEQYF
>TRBJ2-7|TRBV5-1|NA|NA
TGCGCCAGCAGCCAGGAGTTGGAGGACGAGCAGTACTTC
CASSQELEDEQYF
>TRBJ1-2|TRBV2|few|TRBD1
TGTGCCAGCCGAAACTCAGGGGGCGCGGTCTATGGCTACACCTTC
CASRNSGGAVYGYTF
>TRBJ1-1|TRBV7-9|NA|TRBD1
TGTGCCAGCAGCTCCGCGACAGGGCCACTGGATGATTTCTTT
CASSSATGPLDDFF
>TRBJ1-1|TRBV9|NA|TRBD1
TGTGCCAGCAGCTCAGGCGCTGGGACAGGTATGAACACTGAAGCTTTCTTT
CASSSGAGTGMNTEAFF
>TRBJ1-1|TRBV18|NA|NA
TGTGCCAGCTCACCAGGGGGAGGGAGAACTGAAGCTTTCTTT
CASSPGGGRTEAFF
>TRBJ2-7|TRBV7-9|NA|NA
TGTGCCAGCAGCCAATCTCAGGGAATCGTCGGCGAGCAGTACTTC
CASSQSQGIVGEQYF
>TRBJ2-1|TRBV14|NA|NA
TGTGCCAGCAGCCAAGGGATACAGGGAAAAAACAATGAGCAGTTCTTC
CASSQGIQGKNNEQFF
>TRBJ1-1|TRBV7-9|NA|TRBD1
TGTGCCAGCAGCGCTGACAGGGGGCCGGTGGAGACTGAAGCTTTCTTT
CASSADRGPVETEAFF
>TRBJ1-2|TRBV12-5|NA|TRBD1
TGTGCTAGTGGTTTGGTTTACCAAACCGGGACAGGGACTGGCTACACCTTC
CASGLVYQTGTGTGYTF
>TRBJ1-5|TRBV27|NA|NA
TGTGCCAGCAGTTTAGGAGTGGATCAGCCCCAGCATTTT
CASSLGVDQPQHF
>TRBJ1-1|TRBV19|NA|NA
TGTGCCAGTAGTTTTACAGGGTGGTCCACTGAAGCTTTCTTT
CASSFTGWSTEAFF
>TRBJ1-1|TRBV5-1|NA|NA
TGCGCCAGCAGCCCGGGGGGTATCGCTGAAGCTTTCTTT
CASSPGGIAEAFF
>TRBJ1-1|TRBV5-6|NA|NA
TGTGCCAGCAGCTCCGGGATCTCCCTGATTGGAACTGAAGCTTTCTTT
CASSSGISLIGTEAFF
>TRBJ1-2|TRBV6-5|NA|TRBD1
TGTGCCATCTTGACAGGGCTCGGCTACACCTTC
CAILTGLGYTF
>TRBJ2-7|TRBV27|once|TRBD2
TGTGCCAGCAGTTCGGGGGGGGATAGGTTCGAGCAGTACTTC
CASSSGGDRFEQYF
>TRBJ1-4|TRBV19|NA|NA
TGTGCCAGTTCCACTTACGGTATTACGACTGGAGGCACGGAAAAACTGTTTTTT
CASSTYGITTGGTEKLFF
>TRBJ2-3|TRBV7-9|NA|TRBD2
TGTGCCAGCAGCCCCCAGGGTAGCGGGGGCCGGGGCACAGATACGCAGTATTTT
CASSPQGSGGRGTDTQYF
>TRBJ2-7|TRBV7-9|NA|TRBD2
TGTGCCAGCAGCTTTTCGACTAGCGGGGGGCACAAGCAGTACTTC
CASSFSTSGGHKQYF
>TRBJ1-5|TRBV10-2|once|NA
TGCGCCAGCAGTGAACAGACGAATCAGCCCCAGCATTTT
CASSEQTNQPQHF
>TRBJ1-1|TRBV27|NA|NA
TGTGCCACCCTTACCACTGCAGAAGCTTTCTTT
CATLTTAEAFF
>TRBJ1-5|TRBV19|once|TRBD1
TGTGCCAGTAGTATAGGGGGACAGGTGGTGTATAGCAATCAGCCCCAGCATTTT
CASSIGGQVVYSNQPQHF